This entry lists 24 T cell receptor beta chains sequenced from one sample in a study of glioma-infiltrating T cells after dendritic cell vaccination. Generated by immunoSEQ multiplex PCR, the TCRdb table keeps only in-frame clones and is missing some. The sample comprises about 20,000 clones, about four fifths of which are singletons, and 36% rests with the top ten. This sample comprised blood, obtained before dendritic cell vaccination. These receptors all stem from a human donor with glioblastoma.

This chain connects TRBV6-1 to TRBJ2-3, with D possibly TRBD2 on 6 matching bases. The CDR3 is 14 amino acids. Trimming stripped 3 bases from V and 11 bases from J, with 18 bases between. Germline CDR1 is MNHNS and CDR2 is SASEGT. The CDR3 DNA reads TGTGCCAGCAGTGACGGCGGGAAGGTCCGGGGGCAGTATTTT. This encodes CASSDGGKVRGQYF.

V is TRBV30 and J is TRBJ2-5; TRBD2 might be the D (6 bases). The length of the CDR3 is 14 residues. The V end lost 2 bases, the J end lost 1 base, and 11 bases lay between the germline ends. CDR1 and CDR2 (germline): GTSNPN, SVGIG (reference sequence). The CDR3 region is CAWSYGGGQETQYF. The CDR3 DNA reads TGTGCCTGGAGTTATGGGGGAGGCCAAGAGACCCAGTACTTC. Variable domain in full (rest from reference TRBV30 and TRBJ2-5): SQTIHQWPATLVQPVGSPLSLECTVEGTSNPNLYWYRQAAGRGLQLLFYSVGIGQISSEVPQNLSASRPQDRQFILSSKKLLLSDSGFYLCAWSYGGGQETQYFGPGTRLLVL.

The chain is built from TRBV5-1 and TRBJ2-7, with 7 bases identical to TRBD1. After removal of 0 bases from V and 3 bases from J, the junction contained 6 bases not matched to a gene. The CDR3 has 15 amino acids. CDR1 and CDR2 from the germline V gene are SGHRS and YFSETQ. The DNA of the CDR3 is TGCGCCAGCAGCTTGGCCTCGGACAGGATCTACGAGCAGTACTTC. Its protein product is CASSLASDRIYEQYF. Combining the CDR3 with reference TRBV5-1 and TRBJ2-7 gives the whole variable domain KAGVTQTPRYLIKTRGQQVTLSCSPISGHRSVSWYQQTPGQGLQFLFEYFSETQRNKGNFPGRFSGRQFSNSRSEMNVSTLELGDSALYLCASSLASDRIYEQYFGPGTRLTVT.

The rearrangement uses TRBV5-8 and TRBJ1-2, with a tentative D call TRBD1 (5 bases). Per the germline V gene, CDR1 is SGHTS and CDR2 is YDEGEE. Trimming stripped 0 bases from V and 0 bases from J, with 6 bases between. This CDR3 is built from 14 residues. CDR3 nucleotides: TGTGCCAGCAGCTTGGGACAGTCTAACTATGGCTACACCTTC. It yields the protein CASSLGQSNYGYTF. The full variable domain, in which reference TRBV5-8 and TRBJ1-2 provide the parts outside the CDR3, is EAGVTQSPTHLIKTRGQQATLRCSPISGHTSVYWYQQALGLGLQFLLWYDEGEERNRGNFPPRFSGRQFPNYSSELNVNALELEDSALYLCASSLGQSNYGYTFGSGTRLTVV.

This clone was detected once. This rearrangement joins TRBV5-6 to TRBJ2-1, with 7 bases fitting TRBD1. The CDR3 is 16 amino acids. From germline, CDR1 is SGHDT and CDR2 YYEEEE. J lost 2 bases, V lost 5 bases, and 10 bases had no gene match. The CDR3 DNA sequence: TGTGCCAGCAGAAATCCCCGGGACAGTCCCTACAATGAGCAGTTCTTC. It is translated as CASRNPRDSPYNEQFF.

The V gene is TRBV27, the J gene TRBJ1-5; possible D gene TRBD1, 5 bases. CDR1 is MNHEY, CDR2 SMNVEV, per germline (reference sequence). Trimming cost V 4 bases and J 9 bases, with 13 bases left between them. The length of the CDR3 is 13 residues. The CDR3 sequence: CASSSPRGTPQHF. CDR3 nucleotide sequence: TGTGCCAGCAGTTCCCCCCGCGGGACGCCCCAGCATTTT.

J is TRBJ1-1 and V is TRBV27; D remains ambiguous. Looked up from germline, CDR1 is MNHEY and CDR2 is SMNVEV (reference sequence). The CDR3 is 12 residues long. Trimming pared 5 bases from V and 5 bases from J, leaving 9 bases between. CDR3: CASSPSGTEAFF. In DNA form, the CDR3 reads TGTGCCAGCAGTCCCAGCGGAACTGAAGCTTTCTTT.

This rearrangement joins TRBV28 to TRBJ2-3, with a weak D call TRBD1 (5 bases). The CDR3 contains 17 residues. Germline CDR1 is MDHEN and CDR2 is SYDVKM. Trimming pared 5 bases from V and 2 bases from J, leaving 20 bases between. The CDR3 DNA follows: TGTGCCAGCAGTACAGAATACGGAATCAGGGACACAGATACGCAGTATTTT. Residues: CASSTEYGIRDTDTQYF.

The chain's CDR3 is CASSGNIAGSFLIGTQYF. The CDR3 DNA reads as TGTGCCAGCAGCGGGAACATAGCGGGTAGTTTTCTAATTGGGACCCAGTACTTC. This chain uses TRBV7-6 with TRBJ2-5, with 7 bases aligning to TRBD2. Germline V CDR1 and CDR2: SGHVS, FNYEAQ. V lost 5 bases and J lost 7; bases outside the gene matches: 22. The CDR3 length is 18 residues.

The chain links TRBV30 to TRBJ2-7; 8 bases agree with TRBD1. This CDR3 spans 16 amino acids. V lost 3 bases and J lost 3; bases outside the gene matches: 13. In germline, CDR1 is GTSNPN, CDR2 SVGIG (reference sequence). DNA for the CDR3: TGTGCCTGGAGCGGCTATAGGGGGACAGGCGGCTACGAGCAGTACTTC. It is translated as CAWSGYRGTGGYEQYF.

The DNA for the CDR3 is TGTGCCAGCGGCTCGCAGGGGCTTTACGAGCAGTACTTC. Amino acid sequence: CASGSQGLYEQYF. The chain employs TRBV27 and TRBJ2-7; weak D call: TRBD1 (6 bases). CDR3 length: 13 amino acids. The V and J ends lost 8 bases and 4 bases respectively, with 15 bases between them. Per the germline V gene, CDR1 is MNHEY and CDR2 is SMNVEV (reference sequence).

The chain uses TRBV30 and TRBJ2-2; no clear D. This CDR3 spans 15 amino acids. V was shortened by 1 base and J by 4 bases, with 13 bases between the two germline ends. Germline loops: CDR1 GTSNPN, CDR2 SVGIG (reference sequence). In DNA form, the CDR3 reads TGTGCCTGGAGTGCCCCCGGAAGGAGCACCGGGGAGCTGTTTTTT. Its protein is CAWSAPGRSTGELFF.

This chain uses TRBV6-1 with TRBJ2-7; tentatively, D is TRBD1 (5 bases). The germline CDR1 and CDR2 sequences are MNHNS and SASEGT. The V end was cut by 8 bases, the J end by 6 bases, with 17 bases between. The length of the CDR3 is 13 residues. As DNA, the CDR3 is TGTGCCAGCGTAGGGCAGGGCTCGCGCGAGCAGTACTTC. As protein: CASVGQGSREQYF.

Concerning this clone itself: Germline and junction disagree at one end, which may indicate a read error. The chain recombines TRBV5-8 with TRBJ1-2; no reliable D call. CDR3 length: 11 residues. In germline, CDR1 is SGHTS, CDR2 YDEGEE. As DNA, the CDR3 is TGTGCCAGCAGCTTGGCGCAGGCCCCAGACTTC. As protein: CASSLAQAPDF.

The chain couples TRBV27 to TRBJ2-3; 9 bases are a match to TRBD1. CDR3 length: 14 residues. V gave up 0 bases and J gave up 7 bases; unmatched junction bases: 2. Germline V gene data show CDR1 as MNHEY and CDR2 as SMNVEV (reference sequence). CDR3 nucleotide sequence: TGTGCCAGCAGTTTATCCGGGACAGGGAATACGCAGTATTTT. Protein: CASSLSGTGNTQYF.

V is TRBV19 and J is TRBJ2-2; 7 bases are a match to TRBD1. CDR1 and CDR2 from the germline V gene are LNHDA and SQIVND (reference sequence). The CDR3 is 13 amino acids. The trim removed 7 bases at V and 6 bases at J, leaving 5 bases unmatched. CDR3 bases: TGTGCCAGTAAGAATACAGGGGCCGGGGAGCTGTTTTTT. Translated: CASKNTGAGELFF.

V is TRBV7-9 and J is TRBJ1-5; TRBD1 is a possible D gene (5 bases). The V end was cut by 5 bases, the J end by 2 bases, with 13 bases between. The CDR3 extends over 15 amino acids. Germline V lookup: CDR1 SEHNR, CDR2 FQNEAQ (reference sequence). This chain's CDR3 is CASSPTSQGNQPQHF. The CDR3 DNA follows: TGTGCCAGCAGCCCCACCTCACAGGGCAATCAGCCCCAGCATTTT. Based on the CDR3 plus reference TRBV7-9 and TRBJ1-5, the full variable domain is DTGVSQNPRHKITKRGQNVTFRCDPISEHNRLYWYRQTLGQGPEFLTYFQNEAQLEKSRLLSDRFSAERPKGSFSTLEIQRTEQGDSAMYLCASSPTSQGNQPQHFGDGTRLSIL.

To note about this clone: The same CDR3 can be traced to other DNA sequences in this sample. The chain has TRBV19 and TRBJ2-7; D uncertain. In germline, CDR1 is LNHDA, CDR2 SQIVND (reference sequence). This CDR3 region has 12 residues. Deletions cut 4 bases from V and 5 bases from J, with 9 bases between. The CDR3, as DNA: TGTGCCAGTAGTAGAGTGAGCCACGAGCAGTACTTC. Translated: CASSRVSHEQYF.

The rearrangement uses TRBV7-9 and TRBJ2-1; 8 nucleotides match TRBD2. This CDR3 has 15 residues. V was pared by 5 bases and J by 2 bases, with 5 bases of the junction left unmatched. Germline loops: CDR1 SEHNR, CDR2 FQNEAQ (reference sequence). In nucleotides, the CDR3 is TGTGCCAGCAGCCAAGCGGGAGTCGCCTACAATGAGCAGTTCTTC. Translation gives CASSQAGVAYNEQFF. The whole variable domain, remainder taken from reference TRBV7-9 and TRBJ2-1, is DTGVSQNPRHKITKRGQNVTFRCDPISEHNRLYWYRQTLGQGPEFLTYFQNEAQLEKSRLLSDRFSAERPKGSFSTLEIQRTEQGDSAMYLCASSQAGVAYNEQFFGPGTRLTVL.

The chain employs TRBV9 and TRBJ2-1; 9 bases agree with TRBD2. This CDR3 is built from 17 residues. CDR1 SGDLS and CDR2 YYNGEE come from the germline V gene. The V and J ends lost 0 bases and 10 bases, in that order; junction bases with no gene match: 14. CDR3 nucleotides: TGTGCCAGCAGCGTAGACCCTCTAGCGGGAATTTTGAGAGAGCAGTTCTTC. Translated, it gives CASSVDPLAGILREQFF.

This clone was recorded only once. The J gene is TRBJ2-5, the V gene TRBV5-6; 14 bases line up with TRBD2. J gave up 5 bases and V 4 bases, and 10 bases lay outside the gene matches. The CDR3 spans 17 residues. CDR1 and CDR2 from the germline V gene are SGHDT and YYEEEE. Here the CDR3 reads CASSPPTSGRAVETQYF. In DNA form, the CDR3 reads TGTGCCAGCAGCCCTCCGACTAGCGGGAGGGCCGTCGAGACCCAGTACTTC.

The chain recombines TRBV19 with TRBJ1-5; D unclear. This CDR3 has 15 residues. V was pared by 3 bases and J by 0 bases, with 9 bases between. Germline V lookup: CDR1 LNHDA, CDR2 SQIVND (reference sequence). The CDR3, as DNA: TGTGCCAGTAGTATTACGGACTATAGCAATCAGCCCCAGCATTTT. It codes for CASSITDYSNQPQHF.

This clone came up once. The gene calls are TRBV5-4 and TRBJ2-2, with 9 bases aligning to TRBD2. Trimming at V came to 2 bases and at J to 2 bases, leaving 4 bases not matched to a gene. CDR1 and CDR2 (germline): SGHNT, YYREEE (reference sequence). The CDR3 sequence is 16 residues long. The DNA for the CDR3 is TGTGCCAGCAGCTTATCTAGCGGGGCTAACACCGGGGAGCTGTTTTTT. This codes for CASSLSSGANTGELFF.

As regards this clone: The germline gene is not matched at one end of the junction; a read error may be the cause. At the DNA level, this CDR3 is encoded by other sequences in the same sample as well. The chain couples TRBV5-4 to TRBJ2-7; 9 bases agree with TRBD2. Germline CDR1 is SGHNT and CDR2 is YYREEE (reference sequence). CDR3 length: 14 amino acids. CDR3 nucleotides: TGTGCCAGCAGCTTGGACGGACTAGCGCCGATTTCTTCCTTC. This translates into CASSLDGLAPISSF.